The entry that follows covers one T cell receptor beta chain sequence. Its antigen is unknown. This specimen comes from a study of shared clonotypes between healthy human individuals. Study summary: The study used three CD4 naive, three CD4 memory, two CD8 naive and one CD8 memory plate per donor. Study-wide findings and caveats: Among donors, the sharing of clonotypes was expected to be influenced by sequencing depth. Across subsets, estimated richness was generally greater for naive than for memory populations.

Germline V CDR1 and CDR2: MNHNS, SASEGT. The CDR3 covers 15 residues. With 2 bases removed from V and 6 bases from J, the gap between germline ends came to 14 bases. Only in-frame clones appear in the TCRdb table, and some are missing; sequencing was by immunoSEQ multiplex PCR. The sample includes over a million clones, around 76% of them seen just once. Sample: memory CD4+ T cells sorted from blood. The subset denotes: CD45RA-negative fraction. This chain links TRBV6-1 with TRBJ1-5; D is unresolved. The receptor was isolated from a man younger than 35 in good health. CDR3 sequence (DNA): TGTGCCAGCAGTGAATTCTCCTCGGGCGTTCAGCCCCAGCATTTT. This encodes CASSEFSSGVQPQHF.